A selection of T cell receptor beta chains follows, all from one sample in a study of T cell changes during pregnancy in multiple sclerosis. Method: immunoSEQ multiplex PCR; TCRdb's copy keeps in-frame clones and lacks some. The repertoire includes under 110,000 clones, 85% to 95% of them detected once, and less than 2% sits in the top ten. Sequenced material: peripheral blood, taken after pregnancy. All receptors come from a female donor with multiple sclerosis, enrolled in a pregnancy study. Both conserved end residues are part of each CDR3. Fields, in order: D gene, V gene, J gene, clone size, CDR3 protein. The D gene is left open where the match is weak. Expanded clones get a size class; other rows say once, few or many, or leave the size out.

d_gene: -; v_gene: TRBV28; j_gene: TRBJ1-3; abundance: -; CDR3aa: CASSLLSMRGNTIYF
d_gene: TRBD1; v_gene: TRBV5-1; j_gene: TRBJ2-2; abundance: -; CDR3aa: CASSLGQGVRAGELFF
d_gene: TRBD1; v_gene: TRBV19; j_gene: TRBJ1-5; abundance: -; CDR3aa: CASSILTGSNHQPQHF
d_gene: -; v_gene: TRBV4-2; j_gene: TRBJ2-5; abundance: -; CDR3aa: CASSLLRAETQYF
d_gene: -; v_gene: TRBV29-1; j_gene: TRBJ1-1; abundance: -; CDR3aa: CSVRDLPGGTEAFF
d_gene: -; v_gene: TRBV5-1; j_gene: TRBJ2-5; abundance: once; CDR3aa: CASSRRGGEETQYF
d_gene: -; v_gene: TRBV7-9; j_gene: TRBJ2-1; abundance: -; CDR3aa: CASSLEQYNEQFF
d_gene: TRBD1; v_gene: TRBV10-3; j_gene: TRBJ2-7; abundance: -; CDR3aa: CAIRIDRDNEQYF
d_gene: TRBD1; v_gene: TRBV5-1; j_gene: TRBJ2-5; abundance: -; CDR3aa: CASSMGQGARETQYF
d_gene: TRBD1; v_gene: TRBV6-5; j_gene: TRBJ1-6; abundance: -; CDR3aa: CASSYGTGGRSPLHF
d_gene: TRBD1; v_gene: TRBV6-1; j_gene: TRBJ1-1; abundance: few; CDR3aa: CASRWTGAEAFF
d_gene: -; v_gene: TRBV25-1; j_gene: TRBJ2-5; abundance: -; CDR3aa: CASSEYSRRQETQYF
d_gene: TRBD1; v_gene: TRBV9; j_gene: TRBJ1-1; abundance: -; CDR3aa: CASSGNDRESTEAFF
d_gene: -; v_gene: TRBV19; j_gene: TRBJ2-1; abundance: -; CDR3aa: CASSLSYNEQFF
d_gene: TRBD1; v_gene: TRBV5-1; j_gene: TRBJ2-5; abundance: once; CDR3aa: CASSLVRDRGSPNGETQYF
d_gene: TRBD2; v_gene: TRBV5-4; j_gene: TRBJ2-5; abundance: -; CDR3aa: CASSLGGTTVNQETQYF
d_gene: TRBD2; v_gene: TRBV18; j_gene: TRBJ2-1; abundance: -; CDR3aa: CASFPGTSGYNEQFF
d_gene: TRBD1; v_gene: TRBV7-9; j_gene: TRBJ2-1; abundance: -; CDR3aa: CASSPRDRGYNEQFF
d_gene: -; v_gene: TRBV2; j_gene: TRBJ2-7; abundance: -; CDR3aa: CASSVGQGGYEQYF
d_gene: TRBD1; v_gene: TRBV6-5; j_gene: TRBJ2-7; abundance: once; CDR3aa: CASRVLDRGPYEQYF
d_gene: -; v_gene: TRBV15; j_gene: TRBJ2-7; abundance: -; CDR3aa: CATSRDFVGEQYF
d_gene: -; v_gene: TRBV2; j_gene: TRBJ1-2; abundance: few; CDR3aa: CASGRDIYGYTF
d_gene: TRBD2; v_gene: TRBV6-5; j_gene: TRBJ2-3; abundance: -; CDR3aa: CASSYSGLAGDDTQYF
d_gene: TRBD1; v_gene: TRBV19; j_gene: TRBJ1-5; abundance: -; CDR3aa: CASSLGQGADQPQHF
d_gene: -; v_gene: TRBV7-3; j_gene: TRBJ1-1; abundance: -; CDR3aa: CASSSGRGTEAFF
d_gene: TRBD1; v_gene: TRBV28; j_gene: TRBJ1-2; abundance: -; CDR3aa: CASFDRGNYGYTF
d_gene: TRBD2; v_gene: TRBV5-6; j_gene: TRBJ2-2; abundance: -; CDR3aa: CASPGTSTGELFF
d_gene: TRBD1; v_gene: TRBV30; j_gene: TRBJ2-5; abundance: -; CDR3aa: CAWRGQGRETQYF
d_gene: TRBD1; v_gene: TRBV6-4; j_gene: TRBJ2-3; abundance: -; CDR3aa: CASSEGDSPTDTQYF
d_gene: TRBD1; v_gene: TRBV6-1; j_gene: TRBJ1-5; abundance: once; CDR3aa: CASSDRGRQPQHF
d_gene: TRBD1; v_gene: TRBV12-5; j_gene: TRBJ1-2; abundance: -; CDR3aa: CASGGDRGGYGYTF